This T cell receptor (beta chain) derives from a study of T cells in Graves' hyperthyroidism and ophthalmopathy. Together with thyroid ultrasound, orbital computed tomography, serum thyroxine and TRAb, clinical symptoms were used for diagnoses. Extraction of PBMCs used roughly 9.3 ml of fresh peripheral blood. This clonotype was seen a handful of times. Amplification targeted TCR beta CDR3 regions from RNA transcripts. HTBI primers were used for first-round RT-PCR of the TCR CDR3. TCRdb re-called the multiplex PCR reads with MiXCR, one entry per CDR3 protein. The table includes approximately 400,000 distinct CDR3 sequences, 15% to 18% detected once. This clonotype was obtained from a woman under 30 with Graves' hyperthyroidism that later progressed to Graves' ophthalmopathy. The specimen was blood.

The CDR3 bases are TGTGCCAGCAGTTACGCTAGCGGGAGGAGGTACGAGCAGTACTTC. As protein: CASSYASGRRYEQYF. The chain joins TRBV6-5 to TRBJ2-7, with TRBD2 identical over 11 bases. CDR1 and CDR2 from the germline V gene are MNHEY and SVGAGI. The ends lost 2 bases at V and 4 bases at J; junction bases unmatched: 4. The CDR3 extends over 15 amino acids.